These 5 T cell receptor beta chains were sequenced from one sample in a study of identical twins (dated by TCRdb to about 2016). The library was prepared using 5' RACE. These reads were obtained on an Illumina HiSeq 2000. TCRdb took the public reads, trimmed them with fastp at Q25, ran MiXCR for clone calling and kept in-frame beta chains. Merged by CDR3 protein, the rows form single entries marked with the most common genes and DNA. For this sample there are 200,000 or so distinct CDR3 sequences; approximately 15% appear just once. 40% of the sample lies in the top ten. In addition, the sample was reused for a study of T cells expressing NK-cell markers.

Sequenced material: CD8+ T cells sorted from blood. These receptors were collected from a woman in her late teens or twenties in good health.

CDR3 DNA: TGTGCCAGCAGCCAAGGAGCAGGGGGCTACGAGCAGTACTTC. Protein product: CASSQGAGGYEQYF. This chain connects TRBV3-1 to TRBJ2-7; TRBD1 matches 7 bases. The germline V gene has CDR1 LGHDT and CDR2 YNNKEL (reference sequence). J lost 3 bases, V lost 1 base, and 3 bases had no gene match. This CDR3 spans 14 amino acids.

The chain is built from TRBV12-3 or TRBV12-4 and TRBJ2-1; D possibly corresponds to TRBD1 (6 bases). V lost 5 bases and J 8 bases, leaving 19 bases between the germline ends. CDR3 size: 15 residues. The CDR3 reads CASSTSYRDPYEQFF. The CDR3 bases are TGTGCCAGCAGTACCTCCTACAGGGATCCCTATGAGCAGTTCTTC.

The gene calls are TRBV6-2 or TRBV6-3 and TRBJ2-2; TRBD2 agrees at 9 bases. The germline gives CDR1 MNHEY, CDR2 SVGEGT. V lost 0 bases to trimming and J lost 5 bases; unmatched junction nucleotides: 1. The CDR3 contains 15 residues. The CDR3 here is CASSYSGLATGELFF. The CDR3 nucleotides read TGTGCCAGCAGTTACTCAGGACTAGCGACCGGGGAGCTGTTTTTT.

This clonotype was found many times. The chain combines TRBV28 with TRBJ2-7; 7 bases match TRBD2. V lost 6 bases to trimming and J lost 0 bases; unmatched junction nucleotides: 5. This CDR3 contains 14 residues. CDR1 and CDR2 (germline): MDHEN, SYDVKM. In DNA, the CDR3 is TGTGCCAGCAGACCTCGGACTAGCTCCTACGAGCAGTACTTC. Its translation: CASRPRTSSYEQYF.

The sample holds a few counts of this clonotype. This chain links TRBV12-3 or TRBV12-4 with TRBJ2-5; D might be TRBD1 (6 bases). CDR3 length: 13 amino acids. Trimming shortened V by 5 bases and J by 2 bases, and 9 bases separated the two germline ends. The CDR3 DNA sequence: TGTGCCAGCAGTGGACAGTCGCAAGAGACCCAGTACTTC. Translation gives CASSGQSQETQYF.